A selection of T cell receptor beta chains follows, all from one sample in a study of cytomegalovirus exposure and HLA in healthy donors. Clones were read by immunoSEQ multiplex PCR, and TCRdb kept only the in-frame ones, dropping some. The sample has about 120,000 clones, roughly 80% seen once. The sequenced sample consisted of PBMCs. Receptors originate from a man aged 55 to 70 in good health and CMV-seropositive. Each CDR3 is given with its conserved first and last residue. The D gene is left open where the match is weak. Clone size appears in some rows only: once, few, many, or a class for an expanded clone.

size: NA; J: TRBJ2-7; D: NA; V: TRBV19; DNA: TGTGCCAGTAGCAAGGGGTCCGCCTACGAGCAGTACTTC; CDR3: CASSKGSAYEQYF
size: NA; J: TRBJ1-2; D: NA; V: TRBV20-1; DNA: TGCAGCGCGCCTTTTAACTATGGCTACACCTTC; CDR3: CSAPFNYGYTF
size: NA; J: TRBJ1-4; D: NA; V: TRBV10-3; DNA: TGTGCCATCAGTGAGGAGGGATCGGGAAAAAAACTGTTTTTT; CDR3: CAISEEGSGKKLFF
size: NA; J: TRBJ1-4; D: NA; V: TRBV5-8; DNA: TGTGCCAGCAGCCCCCACAGCGGGGTTACTAATGAAAAACTGTTTTTT; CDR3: CASSPHSGVTNEKLFF
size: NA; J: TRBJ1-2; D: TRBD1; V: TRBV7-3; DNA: TGTGCCAGCCGTGAAAGACAGGGCGGGGGCTACACCTTC; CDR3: CASRERQGGGYTF
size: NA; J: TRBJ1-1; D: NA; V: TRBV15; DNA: TGTGCCACCAGCAACCAGGGTAGGGGCACTGAAGCTTTCTTT; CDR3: CATSNQGRGTEAFF
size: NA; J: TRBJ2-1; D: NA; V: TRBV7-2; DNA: TGTGCCAGCAGCCCTACCCCCGGGAGCTACAATGAGCAGTTCTTC; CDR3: CASSPTPGSYNEQFF
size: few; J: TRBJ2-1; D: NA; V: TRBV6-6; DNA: TGTGCCAGCATCTCGGGTGCCACCTACAATGAGCAGTTCTTC; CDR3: CASISGATYNEQFF
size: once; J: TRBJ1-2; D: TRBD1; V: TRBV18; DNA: TGTGCCAGCTCACCCGGACAGGGGGCAAATGGCTACACCTTC; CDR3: CASSPGQGANGYTF
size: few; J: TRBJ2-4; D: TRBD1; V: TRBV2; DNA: TGTGCCAGCAGCGCACAGGGGGCATTGAACATTCAGTACTTC; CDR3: CASSAQGALNIQYF
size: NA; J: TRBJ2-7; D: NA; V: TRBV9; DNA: TGTGCCAGCAGCGTATTCCAGGGGTTCGACGAGCAGTACTTC; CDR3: CASSVFQGFDEQYF
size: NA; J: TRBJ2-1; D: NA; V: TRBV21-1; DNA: TGTGCCAGCAGCAAAGAGGGGAAAGGGTCCCACAATGAGCAGTTCTTC; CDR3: CASSKEGKGSHNEQFF
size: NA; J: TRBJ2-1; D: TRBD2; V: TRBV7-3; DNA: TGTGCCAGCAGCGTCCGCCCGGGACTAGCGGGAGAAAGTGAGCAGTTCTTC; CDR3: CASSVRPGLAGESEQFF
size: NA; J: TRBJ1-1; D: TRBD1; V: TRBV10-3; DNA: TGTGCCATCAGCCCCGGGACAGGGGGCTCTAGGGACACTGAAGCTTTCTTT; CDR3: CAISPGTGGSRDTEAFF
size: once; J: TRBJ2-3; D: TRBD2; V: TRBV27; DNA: TGTGCCAGCAGTCCGTTAGCGGGAGGTACAGATACGCAGTATTTT; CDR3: CASSPLAGGTDTQYF
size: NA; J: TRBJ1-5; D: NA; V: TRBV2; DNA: TGTGCCAGCGGTGGTATCGGTCAGCCCCAGCATTTT; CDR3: CASGGIGQPQHF
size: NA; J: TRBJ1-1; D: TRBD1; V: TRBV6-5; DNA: TGTGCCAGCAGTGTGTGGGACAGGGAAACTGAAGCTTTCTTT; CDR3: CASSVWDRETEAFF
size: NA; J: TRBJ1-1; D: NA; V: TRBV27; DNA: TGTGCCAGCAGTCTCGGGTCGTACACTGAAGCTTTCTTT; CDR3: CASSLGSYTEAFF
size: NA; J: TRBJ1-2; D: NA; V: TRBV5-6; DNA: TGTGCCAGCAGCTTATCAGGGGGCTACACCTTC; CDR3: CASSLSGGYTF
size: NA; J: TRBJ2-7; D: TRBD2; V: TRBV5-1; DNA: TGCGCCAGCAGCTTGGCCAGGACTAGCGGGACCCCCTACGAGCAGTACTTC; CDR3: CASSLARTSGTPYEQYF
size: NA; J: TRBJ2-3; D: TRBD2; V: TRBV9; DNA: TGTGCCAGCAGCGTTGGACTAGCGGGACCCACAGATACGCAGTATTTT; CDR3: CASSVGLAGPTDTQYF
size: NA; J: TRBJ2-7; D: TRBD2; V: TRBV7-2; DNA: TGTGCCAGCAGTTCGAGGACTAGCGGCTACGAGCAGTACTTC; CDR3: CASSSRTSGYEQYF
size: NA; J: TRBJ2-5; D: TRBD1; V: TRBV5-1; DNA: TGCGCCAGCAGCCCCGCAGGGGCAGGGGGCTTAGAGACCCAGTACTTC; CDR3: CASSPAGAGGLETQYF
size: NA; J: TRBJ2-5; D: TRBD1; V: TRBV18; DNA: TGTGCCAGCTCACCCAGACAGGGACCAGAGACCCAGTACTTC; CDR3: CASSPRQGPETQYF
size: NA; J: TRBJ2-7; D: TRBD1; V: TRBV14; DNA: TGTGCCAGCAGACGAGGGACAGATTCCTACGAGCAGTACTTC; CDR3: CASRRGTDSYEQYF
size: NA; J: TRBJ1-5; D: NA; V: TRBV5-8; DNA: TGTGCCAGCAGCCTGACGGGGGGGGTGTATCAGCCCCAGCATTTT; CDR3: CASSLTGGVYQPQHF
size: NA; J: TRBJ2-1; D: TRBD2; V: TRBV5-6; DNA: TGTGCCAGCAGTTTGAAAAGGCCGGGACTAGCGAATGAGCAGTTCTTC; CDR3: CASSLKRPGLANEQFF
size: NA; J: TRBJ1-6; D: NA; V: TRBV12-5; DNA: TGTGCTAGTGGCATGGGAGTTAATTCACCCCTCCACTTT; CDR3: CASGMGVNSPLHF
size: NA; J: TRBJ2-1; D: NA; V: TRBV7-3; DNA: TGTGCCAGCAGCGCCCTCCAGAAGACAGCCTGGAATGAGCAGTTCTTC; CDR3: CASSALQKTAWNEQFF
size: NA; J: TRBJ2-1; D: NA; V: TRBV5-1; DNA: TGCGCCAGCAGTTTTGACAGCCTCGGTGAGCAGTTCTTC; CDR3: CASSFDSLGEQFF